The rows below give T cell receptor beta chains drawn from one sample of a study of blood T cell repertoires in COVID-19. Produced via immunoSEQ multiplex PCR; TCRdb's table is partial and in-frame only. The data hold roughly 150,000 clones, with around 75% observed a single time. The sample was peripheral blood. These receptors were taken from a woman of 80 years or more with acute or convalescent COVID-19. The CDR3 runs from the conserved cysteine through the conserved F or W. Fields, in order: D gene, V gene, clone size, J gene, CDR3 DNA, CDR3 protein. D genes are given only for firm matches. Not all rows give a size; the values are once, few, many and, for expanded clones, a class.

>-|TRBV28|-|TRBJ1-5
TGTGCCAGCAGTTTACACCCAGGCAAGGGGCGCAATCAGCCCCAGCATTTT
CASSLHPGKGRNQPQHF
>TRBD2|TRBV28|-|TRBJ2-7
TGTGCCAGCACGAGCGGGAGGGCCTACGAGCAGTACTTC
CASTSGRAYEQYF
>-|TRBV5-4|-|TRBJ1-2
TGTGCCAGCAGCTTGCTCGAGATATCGGGCTACACCTTC
CASSLLEISGYTF
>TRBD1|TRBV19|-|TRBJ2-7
TGTGCCAGTAGTATATCCCCCTCCGGGACAGGAGGATACGAGCAGTACTTC
CASSISPSGTGGYEQYF
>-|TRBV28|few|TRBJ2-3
TGTGCCAGCATCGGGGTGGAGACGCAGTATTTT
CASIGVETQYF
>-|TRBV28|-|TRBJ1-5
TGTGCCAGTGGGGGGGGATTCAATCAGCCCCAGCATTTT
CASGGGFNQPQHF
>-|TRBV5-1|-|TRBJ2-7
TGCGCCAGCAGCTTGGGACAAGACTACGAGCAGTACTTC
CASSLGQDYEQYF
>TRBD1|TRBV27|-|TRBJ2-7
TGTGCCAGCAGTAAAACCGGGACAGTAAACGAGCAGTACTTC
CASSKTGTVNEQYF
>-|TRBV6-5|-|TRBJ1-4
TGTGCCAGCAGTTACGGGCGGGGCGGAAAGGAAAAACTGTTTTTT
CASSYGRGGKEKLFF
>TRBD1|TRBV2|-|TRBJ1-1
TGTGCCAGCAGTAAACAGGGGTTACACACTGAAGCTTTCTTT
CASSKQGLHTEAFF
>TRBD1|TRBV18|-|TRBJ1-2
TGTGCCAGCTCACCATCCACAGGGGAATATGGCTACACCTTC
CASSPSTGEYGYTF
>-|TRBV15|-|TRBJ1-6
TGTGCCACCAGCAGAGATGCAGGCGACTCACCCCTCCACTTT
CATSRDAGDSPLHF
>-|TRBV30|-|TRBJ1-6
TGTGCCTGGAAAGGGCAGGGGATCTATAATTCACCCCTCCACTTT
CAWKGQGIYNSPLHF
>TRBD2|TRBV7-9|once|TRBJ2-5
TGTGCCAGCAGCTTAGGAAGCGGGACCGGGGTGGAGACCCAGTACTTC
CASSLGSGTGVETQYF
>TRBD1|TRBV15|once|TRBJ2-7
TGTGCCACCAGCAGAGAGGGGCAGGGGGCCTACGAGCAGTACTTC
CATSREGQGAYEQYF
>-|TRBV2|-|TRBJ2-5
TGTGCCAGAGTGCCAGAGGACTTGCAAGAGACCCAGTACTTC
CARVPEDLQETQYF
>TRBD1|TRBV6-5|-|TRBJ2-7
TGTGCCAGCAGCCGCCCCGGACAGGCCTCCTACGAGCAGTACTTC
CASSRPGQASYEQYF
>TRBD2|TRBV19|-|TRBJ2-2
TGTGCCAGTAGCGGACTAGCGGGGGCCCCAAACACCGGGGAGCTGTTTTTT
CASSGLAGAPNTGELFF
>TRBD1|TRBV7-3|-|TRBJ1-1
TGTGCCAGCAGCCGTACAGGGGCGGGTGAAGCTTTCTTT
CASSRTGAGEAFF
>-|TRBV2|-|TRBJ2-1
TGTGCCAGCAGCATTCAGACAGGAACAACCTATGAGCAGTTCTTC
CASSIQTGTTYEQFF
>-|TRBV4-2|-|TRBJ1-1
TGTGCCAGCAGCCCTCGCCAGGCAGGGAACACTGAAGCTTTCTTT
CASSPRQAGNTEAFF
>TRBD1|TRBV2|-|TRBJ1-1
TGTGCCAGCAGTCAACAGGGGACCCTGAACACTGAAGCTTTCTTT
CASSQQGTLNTEAFF
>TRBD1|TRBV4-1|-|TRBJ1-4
TGCGCCAGCAGCCAAGATAGGGCAGGGGGCGGGATTGGAGAAAAACTGTTTTTT
CASSQDRAGGGIGEKLFF
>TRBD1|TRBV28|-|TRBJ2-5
TGTGCCAGCAGTCCAACCGGGACAGGGCCCCAAGAGACCCAGTACTTC
CASSPTGTGPQETQYF
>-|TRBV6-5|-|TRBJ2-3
TGTGCCAGCAACCCGAGACAGTACACAGATACGCAGTATTTT
CASNPRQYTDTQYF
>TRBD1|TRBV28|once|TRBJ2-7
TGTGCCAGCAGTGGAGGACAGGGGTCCTACGAGCAGTACTTC
CASSGGQGSYEQYF
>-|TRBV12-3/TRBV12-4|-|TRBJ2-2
TGTGCCAGCACCCCGGGAGGGGAGCTGTTTTTT
CASTPGGELFF
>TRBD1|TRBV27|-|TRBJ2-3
TGTGCCAGCAGTCAGACAGGGGGCACAGATACGCAGTATTTT
CASSQTGGTDTQYF
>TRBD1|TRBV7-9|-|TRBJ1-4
TGTGCCAGCAGAGCGACAGGGGGCGCCGGTGAAAAACTGTTTTTT
CASRATGGAGEKLFF
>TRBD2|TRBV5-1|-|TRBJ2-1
TGCGCCAGCAGCTTAGCTAGCGGGAGCTCCAATGAGCAGTTCTTC
CASSLASGSSNEQFF
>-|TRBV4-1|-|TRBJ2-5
TGCGCCAGCAGCCATCCCGACTTCCAAGAGACCCAGTACTTC
CASSHPDFQETQYF
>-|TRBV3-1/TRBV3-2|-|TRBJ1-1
TGTGCCAGCAGCCAGTTTGTTCAAACTGAAGCTTTCTTT
CASSQFVQTEAFF
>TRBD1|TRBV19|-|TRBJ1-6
TGTGCCAGTAGGGTCGGGGACAGGATTAATTCACCCCTCCACTTT
CASRVGDRINSPLHF
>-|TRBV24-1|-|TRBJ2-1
TGTGCCACCAGTGAACCTGGGGCGAGAAATGAGCAGTTCTTC
CATSEPGARNEQFF
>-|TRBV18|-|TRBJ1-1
TGTGCCAGCTCGGAATTGAGGACTGAAGCTTTCTTT
CASSELRTEAFF
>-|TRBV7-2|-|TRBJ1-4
TGTGCCAGCAGCTTCGTCAAGGGGGAAAAACTGTTTTTT
CASSFVKGEKLFF
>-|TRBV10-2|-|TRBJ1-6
TGCGCCAGCAGTGCCCTCGGGAACAACGGAGGGACTTCACCCCTCCACTTT
CASSALGNNGGTSPLHF
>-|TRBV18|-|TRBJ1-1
TGTGCCAGCTCACCAACGGCACAGGGTGCCACTGAAGCTTTCTTT
CASSPTAQGATEAFF
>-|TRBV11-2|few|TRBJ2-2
TGTGCCAGCAGCTCCGCCAGGGGGGAAAACACCGGGGAGCTGTTTTTT
CASSSARGENTGELFF